The 28 T cell receptor beta chains given below trace back to one sample, sequenced in a study of cytomegalovirus exposure and HLA in healthy donors. Generated by immunoSEQ multiplex PCR, the TCRdb table keeps only in-frame clones and is missing some. The sample includes about 200,000 clones, roughly 88% seen only once; the top ten take over 10%. The sequencing input was PBMCs. The receptor source for this set is a woman aged 25 to 39 in good health and CMV-seropositive.

The chain carries TRBV7-2 and TRBJ1-5; 7 positions agree with TRBD1. This CDR3 is 14 amino acids long. In germline, CDR1 is SGHTA, CDR2 FQGNSA. V was clipped by 4 bases and J by 5 bases; unmatched bases: 5. CDR3 in DNA: TGTGCCAGCAGCTCTAGACAGGGAGATCAGCCCCAGCATTTT. Translation: CASSSRQGDQPQHF. Based on the CDR3 plus reference TRBV7-2 and TRBJ1-5, the full variable domain is GAGVSQSPSNKVTEKGKDVELRCDPISGHTALYWYRQSLGQGLEFLIYFQGNSAPDKSGLPSDRFSAERTGGSVSTLTIQRTQQEDSAVYLCASSSRQGDQPQHFGDGTRLSIL.

This clone has a handful of counts. The chain uses TRBV5-6 and TRBJ2-2; perhaps TRBD2 as D (6 bases). V was clipped by 0 bases and J by 4 bases, with 22 bases between them. Germline lookup yields CDR1 SGHDT and CDR2 YYEEEE. CDR3 length: 19 amino acids. For the CDR3, the DNA is TGTGCCAGCAGCTTGGCGTTCGGAGGGCGAGTTAGCTTCACCGGGGAGCTGTTTTTT. Protein product: CASSLAFGGRVSFTGELFF. The complete variable domain, with remaining parts taken from reference TRBV5-6 and TRBJ2-2, reads DAGVTQSPTHLIKTRGQQVTLRCSPKSGHDTVSWYQQALGQGPQFIFQYYEEEERQRGNFPDRFSGHQFPNYSSELNVNALLLGDSALYLCASSLAFGGRVSFTGELFFGEGSRLTVL.

In its sample, this clone was seen once. The chain couples TRBV5-1 to TRBJ1-1, with a tentative D call TRBD1 (5 bases). V was pared by 0 bases and J by 1 base, with 10 bases between. Germline lookup yields CDR1 SGHRS and CDR2 YFSETQ. This CDR3 is built from 15 residues. CDR3 sequence (DNA): TGCGCCAGCAGCTTGGGTGCCCAGGGGAACACTGAAGCTTTCTTT. The encoded protein is CASSLGAQGNTEAFF. The whole variable domain, remainder taken from reference TRBV5-1 and TRBJ1-1, is KAGVTQTPRYLIKTRGQQVTLSCSPISGHRSVSWYQQTPGQGLQFLFEYFSETQRNKGNFPGRFSGRQFSNSRSEMNVSTLELGDSALYLCASSLGAQGNTEAFFGQGTRLTVV.

The chain recombines TRBV6-5 with TRBJ1-2; D may be TRBD1 (6 bases). V lost 2 bases and J lost 4, with 17 bases in between. Germline V CDR1 and CDR2: MNHEY, SVGAGI. The CDR3 is 16 amino acids. The CDR3 protein is CASSYSSRGTTYGYTF. CDR3 nucleotides: TGTGCCAGCAGTTACAGCAGTAGGGGGACTACCTATGGCTACACCTTC.

The chain is built from TRBV27 and TRBJ2-6; D is ambiguous. The V gene's germline CDR1 is MNHEY and CDR2 SMNVEV (reference sequence). CDR3 size: 15 residues. Between the trimmed V and J ends, which lost 8 bases and 4 bases, there was a span of 15 bases. Here the CDR3 DNA reads TGTGCCAGCGCCCACGCGGTAACGGGGGCCAACGTCCTGACTTTC. It is translated as CASAHAVTGANVLTF.

This clone was detected once. The rearrangement links TRBV7-9 to TRBJ1-1, with D possibly being TRBD1 (6 bases). Trimming took 7 bases from V and 5 from J, leaving 26 bases between them. This CDR3 region has 17 residues. Germline V gene lookup returns CDR1 SEHNR and CDR2 FQNEAQ (reference sequence). This CDR3 is CASTLPFGGGRSTEAFF. CDR3 bases: TGTGCCAGCACCCTCCCCTTTGGGGGGGGGCGTAGTACTGAAGCTTTCTTT. Filled out from reference TRBV7-9 and TRBJ1-1, the complete variable domain reads DTGVSQNPRHKITKRGQNVTFRCDPISEHNRLYWYRQTLGQGPEFLTYFQNEAQLEKSRLLSDRFSAERPKGSFSTLEIQRTEQGDSAMYLCASTLPFGGGRSTEAFFGQGTRLTVV.

The chain couples TRBV5-1 to TRBJ2-5, with D possibly being TRBD2 (5 bases). Trimming took 0 bases from V and 5 from J, leaving 17 bases between them. Germline CDR1 reads SGHRS; CDR2 reads YFSETQ. The CDR3 sequence is 16 residues long. Written as DNA, the CDR3 is TGCGCCAGCAGCTTGGAAGGGCATGAGGGAGCGGAGACCCAGTACTTC. This codes for CASSLEGHEGAETQYF.

This chain uses TRBV18 with TRBJ2-7; maybe TRBD1 (6 bases). V lost 6 bases and J 5 bases, leaving 20 bases between the germline ends. Looked up from germline, CDR1 is KGHSH and CDR2 is LQKENI. The CDR3 has 15 residues. The CDR3 bases are TGTGCCAGCTCCCCCACAGGGTTAGGTTCGAACGAGCAGTACTTC. Protein sequence: CASSPTGLGSNEQYF.

The chain employs TRBV9 and TRBJ1-3; D perhaps matches TRBD1 (6 bases). Per the germline V gene, CDR1 is SGDLS and CDR2 is YYNGEE. The ends were cut back, 0 bases at V and 4 bases at J, with 11 bases in the middle. This CDR3 has 15 residues. DNA for the CDR3: TGTGCCAGCAGCGTAGGCCCAGGGGACGGAAACACCATATATTTT. This sequence encodes CASSVGPGDGNTIYF. Complete variable domain (other parts from reference TRBV9 and TRBJ1-3): DSGVTQTPKHLITATGQRVTLRCSPRSGDLSVYWYQQSLDQGLQFLIQYYNGEERAKGNILERFSAQQFPDLHSELNLSSLELGDSALYFCASSVGPGDGNTIYFGEGSWLTVV.

The chain joins TRBV15 to TRBJ1-5; TRBD1 is a possible D gene (5 bases). V lost 0 bases to trimming and J lost 5 bases, with 11 bases between them. The CDR3 runs to 15 residues. Germline V gene data show CDR1 as LNHNV and CDR2 as YYDKDF (reference sequence). CDR3 nucleotide sequence: TGTGCCACCAGCAGAGATCGCCAGGGCTATCAGCCCCAGCATTTT. Amino acids: CATSRDRQGYQPQHF.

V gene TRBV7-2 combines with J gene TRBJ2-3; D might be TRBD2 (6 bases). Trimming removed 6 bases at V and 0 bases at J, with 13 bases between. Germline assignment: CDR1 SGHTA and CDR2 FQGNSA. The CDR3 runs to 15 residues. CDR3 loop: CASRPSLASTDTQYF. The CDR3 nucleotides are TGTGCCAGCAGACCCTCACTAGCCAGCACAGATACGCAGTATTTT.

The chain links TRBV10-3 to TRBJ1-2; D is perhaps TRBD1 (5 bases). This CDR3 comprises 15 residues. V was cut by 10 bases and J by 2 bases, with 20 bases left in between. The germline V gene has CDR1 ENHRY and CDR2 SYGVKD. Written as DNA, the CDR3 is TGTGCCACGGGAGGGGCCCAAGAAACAAACTATGGCTACACCTTC. Its translation is CATGGAQETNYGYTF.

V gene TRBV7-2 combines with J gene TRBJ2-7; maybe TRBD1 (5 bases). Per the germline V gene, CDR1 is SGHTA and CDR2 is FQGNSA. The V and J ends lost 5 bases and 6 bases respectively, with 11 bases between them. The CDR3 runs 12 residues. The CDR3 reads CASSVDRTEQYF. The CDR3 bases are TGTGCCAGCAGCGTTGACAGAACCGAGCAGTACTTC.

CDR3 bases: TGTGCCAGCAGCGTTGCTAGCGGTCCTGTACCCCCCTACGAGCAGTACTTC. This gives the protein CASSVASGPVPPYEQYF. The rearrangement joins TRBV9 to TRBJ2-7, with TRBD2 matching 7 bases. J lost 2 bases, V lost 2 bases, and 13 bases had no gene match. The CDR3 consists of 17 residues. Germline CDR1 reads SGDLS; CDR2 reads YYNGEE.

This rearrangement joins TRBV7-9 to TRBJ2-1; TRBD1 matches at 7 bases. Germline V gene sequence: CDR1 SEHNR, CDR2 FQNEAQ (reference sequence). V was clipped by 4 bases and J by 8 bases; unmatched bases: 8. The CDR3 totals 14 residues. The CDR3 DNA reads as TGTGCCAGCAGCTCCGCGACAGGGACGCATGAGCAGTTCTTC. This sequence encodes CASSSATGTHEQFF.

This sequence joins TRBV28 and TRBJ2-7; 8 bases match TRBD1. The CDR3 runs to 12 residues. V dropped 7 bases and J dropped 6; count of bases not matched to a gene: 5. Germline-derived CDR1 and CDR2 are MDHEN and SYDVKM. This chain's CDR3 is CASTRGRGEQYF. In DNA, the CDR3 is TGTGCCAGCACCAGGGGGCGAGGCGAGCAGTACTTC.

The gene calls are TRBV27 and TRBJ2-7; perhaps TRBD1 as D (6 bases). The CDR3 totals 16 residues. The ends were cut back, 1 base at V and 3 bases at J, with 16 bases in the middle. Germline loops: CDR1 MNHEY, CDR2 SMNVEV (reference sequence). The CDR3 here is CASSLWGPIGGYEQYF. CDR3 DNA: TGTGCCAGCAGTTTATGGGGGCCCATAGGGGGCTACGAGCAGTACTTC.

The chain links TRBV5-1 to TRBJ1-4; the D gene is possibly TRBD1 (5 bases). The CDR3 sequence is 13 residues long. Trimming pared 5 bases from V and 5 bases from J, leaving 10 bases between. The V gene's germline CDR1 is SGHRS and CDR2 YFSETQ. CDR3 nucleotides: TGCGCCAGCAGGCGGGGCGGAAATGAAAAACTGTTTTTT. Protein product: CASRRGGNEKLFF.

This chain joins TRBV7-9 and TRBJ1-2, with D unresolved. The length of the CDR3 is 13 residues. V was pared by 4 bases and J by 4 bases, with 10 bases between. Germline V gene lookup returns CDR1 SEHNR and CDR2 FQNEAQ (reference sequence). CDR3 in amino acids: CASSSYPSYGYTF. The CDR3 DNA sequence: TGTGCCAGCAGCTCCTACCCGAGCTATGGCTACACCTTC. Combining the CDR3 with reference TRBV7-9 and TRBJ1-2 gives the whole variable domain DTGVSQNPRHKITKRGQNVTFRCDPISEHNRLYWYRQTLGQGPEFLTYFQNEAQLEKSRLLSDRFSAERPKGSFSTLEIQRTEQGDSAMYLCASSSYPSYGYTFGSGTRLTVV.

CDR3 in amino acids: CASSETGEVVRNQPQHF. The DNA for the CDR3 is TGTGCCAGCAGTGAAACGGGAGAGGTCGTCCGCAATCAGCCCCAGCATTTT. The chain couples TRBV2 to TRBJ1-5, with no clear D. Germline assignment: CDR1 SNHLY and CDR2 FYNNEI. V was clipped by 2 bases and J by 2 bases, with 16 bases between them. The length of the CDR3 is 17 residues.

This chain uses TRBV28 with TRBJ1-2; tentatively, D is TRBD1 (6 bases). Germline CDR1 MDHEN, CDR2 SYDVKM. V lost 6 bases and J lost 7, with 24 bases in between. This CDR3 has 16 amino acids. The CDR3 DNA reads as TGTGCCAGCAGCTTCGGGGGGGCGGTTTTGTTTGGTGGCTACACCTTC. Residues: CASSFGGAVLFGGYTF.

Of note for this clone: The junction does not match germline at one end; this may be a read error. This chain connects TRBV10-3 to TRBJ1-1; TRBD1 might be the D (5 bases). CDR1 is ENHRY, CDR2 SYGVKD, per germline. The CDR3 sequence is 13 residues long. Here the CDR3 reads CATSQTAGGKAFF. The CDR3 bases are TGTGCCACCAGTCAGACAGCAGGTGGGAAAGCTTTCTTT.

The V call is TRBV18, the J call TRBJ2-7, with 10 bases lining up with TRBD1. The V gene's germline CDR1 is KGHSH and CDR2 LQKENI. The CDR3 loop spans 14 amino acids. The junction had 2 bases not matched to a gene; V was cut back by 4 bases and J by 2 bases. CDR3 nucleotides: TGTGCCAGCTCACAAGGGACAGGGGCCTACGAGCAGTACTTC. As protein: CASSQGTGAYEQYF.

The chain employs TRBV4-1 and TRBJ1-1, with TRBD1 matching 8 bases. CDR1 MGHRA and CDR2 YSYEKL come from the germline V gene. The CDR3 covers 14 residues. The J segment lost 10 bases and the V segment lost 6 bases, leaving 13 bases of the junction unmatched. DNA of the CDR3: TGCGCCAGCAGGGGAACAGGGGGACCGAGGGGAGCTTTCTTT. It translates to CASRGTGGPRGAFF.

The chain couples TRBV5-6 to TRBJ2-1, with 7 bases that match TRBD2. J gave up 7 bases and V 2 bases, and 6 bases lay outside the gene matches. Looked up from germline, CDR1 is SGHDT and CDR2 is YYEEEE. The CDR3 is 14 residues long. In nucleotides, the CDR3 is TGTGCCAGCAGCTTACGCGGGAGTAATAATGAGCAGTTCTTC. Translation: CASSLRGSNNEQFF.

The chain couples TRBV28 to TRBJ2-1, with D possibly TRBD2 on 6 matching bases. The CDR3 has 14 amino acids. The germline V and J ends were trimmed by 6 bases and 2 bases, with 11 bases remaining between them. The germline gives CDR1 MDHEN, CDR2 SYDVKM. As DNA, the CDR3 is TGTGCCAGCAGGGGAGGAGGGGCCTACAATGAGCAGTTCTTC. Translated: CASRGGGAYNEQFF.

The chain carries TRBV11-2 and TRBJ2-7; possible D gene TRBD2, 5 bases. The V gene lost 4 bases and the J gene lost 2 bases, with 9 bases spanning the gap. The CDR3 extends over 13 amino acids. Germline CDR1 is SGHAT and CDR2 is FQNNGV. As DNA, the CDR3 is TGTGCCAGCAGCTCGCGCGGGCCCTACGAGCAGTACTTC. As protein: CASSSRGPYEQYF.

Only one count was recorded for this clone. The chain links TRBV5-1 to TRBJ2-2; TRBD2 matches 8 bases. V lost 1 base, J lost 12 bases, and 14 bases stayed unmatched. CDR3 length: 16 residues. The germline V gene encodes CDR1 SGHRS and CDR2 YFSETQ. DNA of the CDR3: TGCGCCAGCAGCTTGAGCCGGGAGGGCCCGTCGGGGAAGCTGTTTTTT. Translated, it gives CASSLSREGPSGKLFF.